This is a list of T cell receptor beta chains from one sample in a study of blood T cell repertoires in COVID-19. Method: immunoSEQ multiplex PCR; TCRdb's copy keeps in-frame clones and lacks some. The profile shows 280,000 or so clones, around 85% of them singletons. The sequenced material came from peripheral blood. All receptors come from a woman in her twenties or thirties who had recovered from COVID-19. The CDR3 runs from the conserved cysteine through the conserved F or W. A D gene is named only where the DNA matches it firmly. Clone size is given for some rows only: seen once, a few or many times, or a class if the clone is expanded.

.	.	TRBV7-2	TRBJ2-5	TGTGCCAGCAGCTTATTCAGGGCGCAAGAGACCCAGTACTTC	CASSLFRAQETQYF
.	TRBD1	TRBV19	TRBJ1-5	TGTGCCAGTAGAGACCTTCGGACAGGGCAACAGCCCCAGCATTTT	CASRDLRTGQQPQHF
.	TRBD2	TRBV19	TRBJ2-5	TGTGCCAGTAGTATGGGACTAGCGGGGGGGCAAGAGACCCAGTACTTC	CASSMGLAGGQETQYF
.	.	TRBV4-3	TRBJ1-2	TGCGCCAGCAGCCAAGCAAAGGGTGCAGGGGTCTATGGCTACACCTTC	CASSQAKGAGVYGYTF
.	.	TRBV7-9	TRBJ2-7	TGTGCCAGCAGCTTGGAGAGCGGTTACTCCTACGAGCAGTACTTC	CASSLESGYSYEQYF
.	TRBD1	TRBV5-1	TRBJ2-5	TGCGCCAGCAGCGAAAGACAGGGTGGAGAGACCCAGTACTTC	CASSERQGGETQYF
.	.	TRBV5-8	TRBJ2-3	TGTGCCAGCAGCCCGTTGTCTAGCCCTTTCTATACGCAGTATTTT	CASSPLSSPFYTQYF
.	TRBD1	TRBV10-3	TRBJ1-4	TGTGCCAGCCGACAGGGGACTAATGAAAAACTGTTTTTT	CASRQGTNEKLFF
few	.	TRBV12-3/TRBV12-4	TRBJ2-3	TGTGCCAGCAGTTCCCTAATCACAGATACGCAGTATTTT	CASSSLITDTQYF
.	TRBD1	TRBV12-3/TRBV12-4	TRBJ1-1	TGTGCCAGCAGCGACGACAGGGTTGGAGCTTTCTTT	CASSDDRVGAFF
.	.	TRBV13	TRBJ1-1	TGTGCCAGCAGCTCCTCTACGGGACATCGGAGCACTGAAGCTTTCTTT	CASSSSTGHRSTEAFF
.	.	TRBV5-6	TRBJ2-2	TGTGCCAGCAGCTTGAAGGGGTGGACCGGGGAGCTGTTTTTT	CASSLKGWTGELFF
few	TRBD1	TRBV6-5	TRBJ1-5	TGTGCCAGCAGCTGGGACAGAAATCAGCCCCAGCATTTT	CASSWDRNQPQHF
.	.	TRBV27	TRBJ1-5	TGTGCCAGCAGCCCCGGGTTACATCAGCCCCAGCATTTT	CASSPGLHQPQHF
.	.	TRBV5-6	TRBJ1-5	TGTGCCAGCAGCTCCAACCTGCAGGGGCGTGGCGGGCCCCAGCATTTT	CASSSNLQGRGGPQHF
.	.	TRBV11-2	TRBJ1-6	TGTGCCAGCAGCCCCTTATCAGGTTCACCCCTCCACTTT	CASSPLSGSPLHF
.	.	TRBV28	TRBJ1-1	TGTGCCAGCAGTTTAGACTTGCTAGGGGGTACTGAAGCTTTCTTT	CASSLDLLGGTEAFF
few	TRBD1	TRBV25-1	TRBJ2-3	TGTGCCACCGGACAGGGGACAGATACGCAGTATTTT	CATGQGTDTQYF
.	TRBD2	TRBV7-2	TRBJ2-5	TGTGCCAGCAGCTTAGCACCGGCGGGAGGAGGGCAAGAGACCCAGTACTTC	CASSLAPAGGGQETQYF
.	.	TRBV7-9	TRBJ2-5	TGTGCCAGCAGCTTATCTGCAGGGGAAAGGGGGGAGACCCAGTACTTC	CASSLSAGERGETQYF
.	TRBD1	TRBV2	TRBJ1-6	TGTGCCAGCAGTGACCTGGGACAGGCAGCCTCCTATAATTCACCCCTCCACTTT	CASSDLGQAASYNSPLHF
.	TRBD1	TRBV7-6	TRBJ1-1	TGTGCCAGCAGCTTAGGTTCACCGGGACAGGGCATAGTGAACACTGAAGCTTTCTTT	CASSLGSPGQGIVNTEAFF
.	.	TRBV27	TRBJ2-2	TGTGCCAGCAGTTTAAACGTGGGCCAGGGATTTACCGGGGAGCTGTTTTTT	CASSLNVGQGFTGELFF
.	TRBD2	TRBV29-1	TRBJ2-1	TGCAGCGCCCAAAGGCTAGCGGGAGTAAAAGAGCAGTTCTTC	CSAQRLAGVKEQFF
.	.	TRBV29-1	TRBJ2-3	TGCAGCGTTGAGGGGACTAGCACAGATACGCAGTATTTT	CSVEGTSTDTQYF
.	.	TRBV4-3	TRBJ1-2	TGCGCCAGCAGCCAAGGACAGAACTATGGCTACACCTTC	CASSQGQNYGYTF
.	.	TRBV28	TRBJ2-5	TGTGCCAGCAACACCAGGGAAGAGACCCAGTACTTC	CASNTREETQYF